This note documents a single T cell receptor beta chain sequence. Its target is not known. The data originate from a study of OX40 agonist ivuxolimab in advanced cancers. Study background: Patient treatment consisted of intravenous ivuxolimab administration every 2 weeks at 0.01 to 10 mg/kg. Study results and caveats: Normalized T-cell clonal expansion was also low in a subset of nonresponders. Determination of antigen specificity was not performed for the expanded peripheral T cells.

Some clones are missing from TCRdb's copy, which holds only in-frame ones; the method was immunoSEQ multiplex PCR. The profile covers 90,000 to 95,000 clones, with 80% to 90% appearing a single time and about 4% taken by the ten largest. No patient had autoimmune disease or received systemic immunosuppression. Per germline, CDR1 SEHNR and CDR2 FQNEAQ (reference sequence). The V gene lost 1 base and the J gene lost 2 bases, with 13 bases spanning the gap. The CDR3 contains 16 residues. Sequenced material: CD4+ or CD8+ T cells sorted from blood, taken in a trial of the OX40 agonist ivuxolimab. This rearrangement joins TRBV7-9 to TRBJ2-3; TRBD2 might be the D (6 bases). The receptor was derived from an adult with an advanced solid tumor such as melanoma, head and neck, liver or kidney cancer. CDR3 nucleotide sequence: TGTGCCAGCAGCTTAGGTCGCCGGGAGTACACAGATACGCAGTATTTT. Residues: CASSLGRREYTDTQYF.